This TCR beta chain emerged from a study of cytomegalovirus exposure and HLA in healthy donors. This CDR3 contains 14 residues. The V gene lost 5 bases and the J gene lost 1 base, with 9 bases spanning the gap. CDR1 and CDR2 from the germline V gene are MNHEY and SMNVEV (reference sequence). General study findings and limits: Reports described diagnosis of cytomegalovirus status by the classifier as highly specific and sensitive.

This clone was counted a single time. What it binds is not known. This table comes from immunoSEQ multiplex PCR, and its TCRdb copy is limited to in-frame clones, with some not included. Of over 200,000 clones listed, approximately 88% are singletons. The sequenced sample was PBMCs. This chain uses TRBV27 with TRBJ2-1, with no clear D. This receptor was obtained from a woman in her twenties or thirties in good health and CMV-seropositive. This chain's CDR3 is CASSLVASYNEQFF. In nucleotides, the CDR3 is TGTGCCAGCAGTCTCGTGGCGTCCTACAATGAGCAGTTCTTC.